This T cell receptor (beta chain) was identified during a study of PD-L1 blockade in urothelial cancer. Study-level findings and limits: The study found that durable-benefit patients expanded tumor-associated blood clones more at 3 weeks.

As for time point: pretreatment peripheral blood. Patients suffered from locally advanced or metastatic urothelial carcinoma. Details on this clone: The antigen remains unidentified.

The CDR3 is made up of 14 amino acids. Germline assignment: CDR1 LNHDA and CDR2 SQIVND (reference sequence). V dropped 7 bases and J dropped 0 bases, with 10 bases sitting between them. Every PCR was spiked with synthetic TCR analog templates. The table came from immunoSEQ multiplex PCR; TCRdb's copy has only in-frame clones and leaves some out. The repertoire holds 50,000 to 55,000 clones, about four fifths seen once, with roughly 1.3% in the top ten. The sample was PBMCs, taken around atezolizumab (anti-PD-L1) treatment. The rearrangement links TRBV19 to TRBJ1-5; D gene uncertain. The receptor's source is a man in his fifties or sixties with urothelial cancer. The CDR3: CASTDNYSNQPQHF. The CDR3, as DNA: TGTGCCAGTACAGACAATTATAGCAATCAGCCCCAGCATTTT.